One sample yielded the 21 T cell receptor beta chains listed below, sequenced in a study of cytomegalovirus exposure and HLA in healthy donors. Use of 60 Vbeta and 13 Jbeta primers characterized the PCR. Using immunoSEQ multiplex PCR, the repertoire was profiled, and TCRdb retains in-frame clones only, with some absent. The sample comprises 150,000 or so clones, 60% to 80% of which are singletons, and roughly 13% rests with the top ten. The sequenced sample was PBMCs. The receptors stem from a young man in good health and CMV-seropositive.

CDR3 DNA: TGCGCCAGCAGCTGGGGGGACAGGAAGCGAGGAGCCCTCCACTTT. Translation gives CASSWGDRKRGALHF. This chain uses TRBV5-1 with TRBJ1-6; 8 bases match TRBD1. The CDR3 length is 15 residues. Germline-derived CDR1 and CDR2 are SGHRS and YFSETQ. J gave up 14 bases and V 3 bases, and 13 bases lay outside the gene matches.

The V gene is TRBV5-1, the J gene TRBJ2-6; 8 nucleotides align to TRBD1. V was pared by 2 bases and J by 0 bases, with 4 bases of the junction left unmatched. CDR3 length: 17 amino acids. Germline-derived CDR1 and CDR2 are SGHRS and YFSETQ. CDR3 in DNA: TGCGCCAGCAGCTTAGGGACAGGACCCTCTGGGGCCAACGTCCTGACTTTC. Residues: CASSLGTGPSGANVLTF.

This clone was picked up a small number of times. Mismatch with germline at one junction end may stem from a read error. V usage is TRBV7-7 and J usage is TRBJ2-1; 16 bases fit TRBD2. The CDR3 runs 18 residues. CDR1 is SSHAT, CDR2 FNYEAQ, per germline (reference sequence). CDR3 region: CASSPGTSGRAIYNEQFF. CDR3 sequence (DNA): TGTGCTAGCAGCCCCGGGACTAGCGGGAGGGCCATCTACAATGAGCAGTTCTTC.

This clone appeared a single time. The V and J genes are TRBV20-1 and TRBJ1-2; TRBD1 agrees at 9 bases. The V and J ends lost 6 bases and 6 bases, in that order; junction bases with no gene match: 2. Germline assignment: CDR1 DFQATT and CDR2 SNEGSKA (reference sequence). The CDR3 loop spans 11 amino acids. The CDR3 nucleotides read TGCAGTGCCCGGACAGGGGATGGCTACACCTTC. Translation: CSARTGDGYTF.

This chain links TRBV9 with TRBJ1-3; 8 bases map to TRBD1. The CDR3 runs 17 residues. J was trimmed by 4 bases and V by 0 bases; bases with no gene match: 9. CDR1 is SGDLS and CDR2 is YYNGEE in the germline V gene. The CDR3: CASSVGQGRERGNTIYF. The CDR3 DNA follows: TGTGCCAGCAGCGTAGGACAGGGGAGAGAACGGGGAAACACCATATATTTT.

This clone has a handful of counts. The rearrangement links TRBV28 to TRBJ2-7; D possibly corresponds to TRBD1 (6 bases). Per the germline V gene, CDR1 is MDHEN and CDR2 is SYDVKM. CDR3 size: 14 residues. V lost 7 bases and J lost 0, with 13 bases in between. In nucleotides, the CDR3 is TGTGCCAGCATTGGGGACACAAACTCCTACGAGCAGTACTTC. This codes for CASIGDTNSYEQYF. Variable domain in full (rest from reference TRBV28 and TRBJ2-7): DVKVTQSSRYLVKRTGEKVFLECVQDMDHENMFWYRQDPGLGLRLIYFSYDVKMKEKGDIPEGYSVSREKKERFSLILESASTNQTSMYLCASIGDTNSYEQYFGPGTRLTVT.

The chain is built from TRBV5-1 and TRBJ1-1, with D perhaps matching TRBD1 (5 bases). The germline CDR1 and CDR2 sequences are SGHRS and YFSETQ. The CDR3 contains 15 residues. Trimming took 6 bases from V and 5 from J, leaving 20 bases between them. The CDR3 DNA reads as TGCGCCAGCACCCTTGACGGAGGGGCGAATACTGAAGCTTTCTTT. Translated, it gives CASTLDGGANTEAFF. The full variable domain, completed using reference TRBV5-1 and TRBJ1-1, is KAGVTQTPRYLIKTRGQQVTLSCSPISGHRSVSWYQQTPGQGLQFLFEYFSETQRNKGNFPGRFSGRQFSNSRSEMNVSTLELGDSALYLCASTLDGGANTEAFFGQGTRLTVV.

This rearrangement joins TRBV7-9 to TRBJ2-3, with 12 bases aligning to TRBD2. Germline V CDR1 and CDR2: SEHNR, FQNEAQ (reference sequence). The CDR3 extends over 16 amino acids. Trimming cost V 3 bases and J 2 bases; bases outside gene matches: 3. CDR3 residues: CASSFGLAGHTDTQYF. The CDR3 nucleotides are TGTGCCAGCAGCTTCGGACTAGCGGGACACACAGATACGCAGTATTTT.

This clone occurred a few times. The rearrangement joins TRBV28 to TRBJ2-2; 8 bases are a match to TRBD2. The CDR3 sequence is 17 residues long. The V gene's germline CDR1 is MDHEN and CDR2 SYDVKM. Germline trimming cut 1 base from V and 6 bases from J; bases unmatched to any gene: 10. CDR3 loop: CASSLFRGGNEAGELFF. Written as DNA, the CDR3 is TGTGCCAGCAGTTTATTTCGGGGGGGTAATGAAGCCGGGGAGCTGTTTTTT. The whole variable domain, remainder taken from reference TRBV28 and TRBJ2-2, is DVKVTQSSRYLVKRTGEKVFLECVQDMDHENMFWYRQDPGLGLRLIYFSYDVKMKEKGDIPEGYSVSREKKERFSLILESASTNQTSMYLCASSLFRGGNEAGELFFGEGSRLTVL.

This sequence joins TRBV19 and TRBJ1-1; 7 bases are shared with TRBD1. The germline gives CDR1 LNHDA, CDR2 SQIVND (reference sequence). After removal of 1 base from V and 4 bases from J, the junction contained 6 bases not matched to a gene. The CDR3 extends over 15 amino acids. The CDR3 loop reads CASSIGRGQGTEAFF. The CDR3 DNA reads as TGTGCCAGTAGTATAGGTAGGGGGCAAGGCACTGAAGCTTTCTTT.

This chain connects TRBV10-3 to TRBJ1-1; D is uncertain. The V end lost 2 bases, the J end lost 4 bases, and 8 bases lay between the germline ends. CDR1 is ENHRY, CDR2 SYGVKD, per germline. CDR3 size: 13 residues. CDR3 sequence: CAISEEIGTEAFF. CDR3 in DNA: TGTGCCATCAGTGAGGAGATCGGCACTGAAGCTTTCTTT.

The chain joins TRBV28 to TRBJ2-3; possibly TRBD1 for D (5 bases). Deletions cut 2 bases from V and 3 bases from J, with 12 bases between. The CDR3 loop spans 15 amino acids. Germline CDR1 and CDR2: MDHEN and SYDVKM. CDR3 bases: TGTGCCAGCAGTTTAAGGGGCAGTCGTACAGATACGCAGTATTTT. It specifies CASSLRGSRTDTQYF. Complete variable domain (other parts from reference TRBV28 and TRBJ2-3): DVKVTQSSRYLVKRTGEKVFLECVQDMDHENMFWYRQDPGLGLRLIYFSYDVKMKEKGDIPEGYSVSREKKERFSLILESASTNQTSMYLCASSLRGSRTDTQYFGPGTRLTVL.

The chain recombines TRBV5-1 with TRBJ1-1; no reliable D call. In germline, CDR1 is SGHRS, CDR2 YFSETQ. The V end lost 1 base, the J end lost 4 bases, and 11 bases lay between the germline ends. There are 14 residues in the CDR3. The CDR3 region is CASSLSPSRTEAFF. Here the CDR3 DNA reads TGCGCCAGCAGCTTGTCTCCTAGTCGCACTGAAGCTTTCTTT.

The V and J genes are TRBV19 and TRBJ2-2; 8 bases map to TRBD1. The CDR3 is 14 amino acids. Germline trimming cut 3 bases from V and 6 bases from J; bases unmatched to any gene: 3. Germline values: CDR1 LNHDA, CDR2 SQIVND (reference sequence). CDR3 sequence (DNA): TGTGCCAGTAGTATCAAACAGGGGGCCGGGGAGCTGTTTTTT. The encoded protein is CASSIKQGAGELFF.

The rearrangement uses TRBV7-8 and TRBJ2-7; TRBD1 agrees at 11 bases. V was pared by 5 bases and J by 4 bases, with 7 bases of the junction left unmatched. The CDR3 runs 15 residues. CDR1 is SGHVS and CDR2 is FQNEAQ in the germline V gene. The CDR3 region is CASSTRTGGEYEQYF. The CDR3, as DNA: TGTGCCAGCAGCACCCGGACAGGGGGCGAGTACGAGCAGTACTTC.

Regarding this clone: Other nucleotide sequences from this sample produce the same CDR3. The J gene is TRBJ2-5, the V gene TRBV28; the match to TRBD1 covers 10 bases. CDR1 and CDR2 (germline): MDHEN, SYDVKM. V shed 4 bases, J shed 3 bases, and the junction held 5 bases outside the gene matches. This CDR3 region has 15 residues. In DNA, the CDR3 is TGTGCCAGCAGTTCACCGGGACAGGGGAAAGAGACCCAGTACTTC. It codes for CASSSPGQGKETQYF.

The V gene is TRBV25-1, the J gene TRBJ1-2; 8 bases line up with TRBD1. The CDR3 is 12 amino acids. The germline V gene encodes CDR1 MGHDK and CDR2 SYGVNS. The trim removed 8 bases at V and 6 bases at J, leaving 5 bases unmatched. The CDR3 region has the DNA TGTGCCAGCTATAGGACAGGGAATGGCTACACCTTC. Translation gives CASYRTGNGYTF.

As concerns this clone: Because the CDR3's place on the DNA is in doubt, the DNA is left out and the CDR3 is given as listed by TCRdb. Other DNA sequences in the same sample also yield this CDR3. The rearrangement joins TRBV28 to TRBJ2-3; TRBD2 was called by the table and not checked on the DNA. The CDR3 comprises 15 residues, both ends counted. Germline CDR1 and CDR2: MDHEN and SYDVKM. CDR3 residues: CASSPSVASGSLKYF.

The chain joins TRBV27 to TRBJ2-7; 7 nucleotides align to TRBD2. Trimming took 2 bases from V and 7 from J; bases not matched to a gene: 8. This CDR3 has 14 residues. From germline, CDR1 is MNHEY and CDR2 SMNVEV (reference sequence). This CDR3 is CASSLDWEGREQYF. Here the CDR3 DNA reads TGTGCCAGCAGTTTAGATTGGGAGGGGCGGGAGCAGTACTTC.

The V gene is TRBV10-3, the J gene TRBJ2-1; TRBD2 matches at 10 bases. The CDR3 is 15 amino acids. Germline V gives CDR1 ENHRY, CDR2 SYGVKD. V dropped 3 bases and J dropped 7; count of bases not matched to a gene: 6. The CDR3 DNA follows: TGTGCCATCAGTGAAGAACTAGCGGGGCGGAATGAGCAGTTCTTC. Translating gives CAISEELAGRNEQFF.

V usage is TRBV28 and J usage is TRBJ1-5; tentatively, D is TRBD1 (6 bases). The germline V gene has CDR1 MDHEN and CDR2 SYDVKM. The germline V and J ends were trimmed by 6 bases and 5 bases, with 11 bases remaining between them. The CDR3 covers 13 residues. CDR3 in DNA: TGTGCCAGCAGGATACACAGGGATCAGCCCCAGCATTTT. Translated, it gives CASRIHRDQPQHF.